This TCR beta chain was sequenced during a study of T cells in localized non-small cell lung cancer. Assay: immunoSEQ multiplex PCR; the TCRdb copy retains only in-frame clones and omits some. The table shows about 5,000 clones, with less than 85% occurring only once. CDR1 is SNHLY, CDR2 FYNNEI, per germline. This CDR3 spans 15 amino acids. In the case of this clone: The junction and the germline gene differ at one end; a read error may be behind it.

This TCR came from a woman aged 40-69 years with stage II lung adenocarcinoma. The J gene is TRBJ2-1, the V gene TRBV2; TRBD2 aligns across 9 bases. Sequencing used PBMCs, obtained before any cancer treatment. CDR3 residues: CASSEEAGGRSEQFF. Written as DNA, the CDR3 is TGTGCCAGCAGCGAAGAGGCGGGAGGGCGGAGTGAGCAGTTCTTC.